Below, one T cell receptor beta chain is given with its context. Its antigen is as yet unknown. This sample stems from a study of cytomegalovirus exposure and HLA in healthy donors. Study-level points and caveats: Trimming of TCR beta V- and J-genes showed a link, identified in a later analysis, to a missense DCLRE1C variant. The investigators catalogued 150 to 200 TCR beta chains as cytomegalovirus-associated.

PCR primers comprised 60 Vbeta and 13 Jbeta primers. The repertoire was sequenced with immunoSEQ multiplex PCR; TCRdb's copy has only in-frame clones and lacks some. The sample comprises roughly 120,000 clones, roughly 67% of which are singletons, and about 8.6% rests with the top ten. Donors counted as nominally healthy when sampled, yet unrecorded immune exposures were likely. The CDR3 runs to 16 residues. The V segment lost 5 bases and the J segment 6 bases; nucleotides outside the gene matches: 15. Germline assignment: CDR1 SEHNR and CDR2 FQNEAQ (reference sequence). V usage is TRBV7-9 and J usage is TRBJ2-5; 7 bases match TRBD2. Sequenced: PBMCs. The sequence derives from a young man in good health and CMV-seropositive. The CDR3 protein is CASSPTGEGTMKTQYF. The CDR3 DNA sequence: TGTGCCAGCAGCCCAACTGGGGAGGGGACGATGAAGACCCAGTACTTC.